These T cell receptor beta chains were read from a single sample in a study of blood T cell repertoires in COVID-19. The method was immunoSEQ multiplex PCR; TCRdb's version includes in-frame clones alone and lacks a portion of them. The table lists around 270,000 clones, around 89% of them singletons. The specimen was peripheral blood. The origin of the receptors is a man aged 35-49 years with acute or convalescent COVID-19. CDR3s include the opening cysteine and the closing phenylalanine or tryptophan. The D gene is left open where the match is weak. Where a row states a size, it is once, few, many or the class of an expanded clone; other rows omit it.

-	TRBJ2-3	TRBD2	TRBV5-4	CASSWAGTSGGASTDTQYF	TGTGCCAGCAGCTGGGCCGGGACTAGCGGGGGGGCCAGCACAGATACGCAGTATTTT
few	TRBJ1-2	-	TRBV5-6	CASSLGTRIGYTF	TGTGCCAGCAGCTTAGGGACAAGGATTGGCTACACCTTC
-	TRBJ1-5	TRBD1	TRBV3-1/TRBV3-2	CASSRQGQGNQPQHF	TGTGCCAGCAGCCGACAGGGGCAAGGAAATCAGCCCCAGCATTTT
-	TRBJ2-1	TRBD2	TRBV27	CASSTPRGDEQFF	TGTGCCAGCAGTACCCCCCGGGGGGATGAGCAGTTCTTC
-	TRBJ2-7	-	TRBV7-2	CASSLFAGSHYEQYF	TGTGCCAGCAGCTTATTCGCGGGAAGTCACTACGAGCAGTACTTC
-	TRBJ2-3	-	TRBV7-2	CASSLVADGSTDTQYF	TGTGCCAGCAGCTTAGTAGCGGACGGTAGCACAGATACGCAGTATTTT
-	TRBJ1-5	-	TRBV2	CASSTPPGGPQHF	TGTGCCAGCAGTACCCCTCCGGGGGGACCCCAGCATTTT
-	TRBJ2-3	TRBD2	TRBV9	CASSPIAGSDTQYF	TGTGCCAGCAGCCCAATAGCGGGGTCAGATACGCAGTATTTT
once	TRBJ1-1	TRBD1	TRBV3-1/TRBV3-2	CASSQQGQENTEAFF	TGTGCCAGCAGCCAACAAGGACAGGAGAACACTGAAGCTTTCTTT
-	TRBJ1-5	-	TRBV5-1	CASSPIGGGNQPQHF	TGCGCCAGCAGCCCAATCGGGGGGGGCAATCAGCCCCAGCATTTT
-	TRBJ1-1	-	TRBV9	CASSVRQWGTEAFF	TGTGCCAGCAGCGTAAGACAGTGGGGCACTGAAGCTTTCTTT
-	TRBJ2-3	-	TRBV30	CAWSVTGGGGTGQYF	TGTGCCTGGAGTGTAACGGGTGGAGGTGGAACGGGGCAGTATTTT
-	TRBJ2-5	-	TRBV7-3	CASSQGRGAEETQYF	TGTGCCAGCAGCCAAGGCAGGGGCGCTGAAGAGACCCAGTACTTC
-	TRBJ1-1	-	TRBV29-1	CSVAKTRFLNTEAFF	TGCAGCGTTGCGAAGACGCGGTTCCTTAACACTGAAGCTTTCTTT
-	TRBJ1-6	TRBD1	TRBV2	CASSPLGTGGKYSPLHF	TGTGCCAGCAGTCCTCTAGGGACAGGGGGTAAATATTCACCCCTCCACTTT
-	TRBJ1-4	-	TRBV5-6	CASTRSPGLNEKLFF	TGTGCCAGCACCAGAAGTCCGGGTCTGAATGAAAAACTGTTTTTT
-	TRBJ2-2	-	TRBV12-3/TRBV12-4	CACSRVNTGELFF	TGTGCCTGCTCCAGGGTTAACACCGGGGAGCTGTTTTTT
-	TRBJ1-2	-	TRBV6-5	CASIPGRANYGYTF	TGTGCCAGCATCCCGGGCAGGGCTAACTATGGCTACACCTTC
-	TRBJ2-7	-	TRBV7-9	CASSLGSYEQYF	TGTGCCAGCAGCTTAGGCAGTTACGAGCAGTACTTC
-	TRBJ2-1	TRBD2	TRBV12-5	CASGLSPTSGGAYNEQFF	TGTGCTAGTGGTTTATCCCCAACTAGCGGGGGGGCCTACAATGAGCAGTTCTTC
-	TRBJ2-3	TRBD2	TRBV7-6	CASSLSLRGSTDTQYF	TGTGCCAGCAGCTTAAGCTTGCGGGGGTCCACAGATACGCAGTATTTT
-	TRBJ1-5	-	TRBV24-1	CATSDDRGRPQHF	TGTGCCACCAGTGATGACAGAGGCCGGCCCCAGCATTTT
-	TRBJ2-1	-	TRBV7-2	CASRPTRGEQFF	TGTGCCAGCAGGCCGACTAGAGGTGAGCAGTTCTTC
once	TRBJ1-6	-	TRBV15	CATSSPRRDRPDSSYNSPLHF	TGTGCCACCAGCTCTCCCCGGAGGGACCGACCCGACAGCTCCTATAATTCACCCCTCCACTTT
-	TRBJ2-5	TRBD1	TRBV3-1/TRBV3-2	CASSQVRDRGAETQYF	TGTGCCAGCAGCCAAGTCCGTGACAGGGGAGCGGAGACCCAGTACTTC
-	TRBJ2-2	TRBD1	TRBV13	CASRPDRVTPGELFF	TGTGCCAGCAGACCAGACAGGGTAACCCCCGGGGAGCTGTTTTTT
-	TRBJ2-2	-	TRBV7-3	CASSLRGPGELFF	TGTGCCAGCAGCTTAAGAGGGCCCGGGGAGCTGTTTTTT
few	TRBJ1-3	-	TRBV7-6	CASSPSGHRSGNTIYF	TGTGCCAGCAGCCCTAGCGGACATCGCTCTGGAAACACCATATATTTT
-	TRBJ2-7	TRBD1	TRBV11-2	CASSSDRGRHYEQYF	TGTGCCAGCAGCTCGGACAGGGGGCGTCACTACGAGCAGTACTTC
-	TRBJ1-2	-	TRBV27	CASSSTREGNGYTF	TGTGCCAGCAGTTCGACCCGGGAGGGAAATGGCTACACCTTC
-	TRBJ2-5	TRBD2	TRBV5-4	CASSPSGGQETQYF	TGTGCCAGCAGCCCTTCGGGGGGGCAAGAGACCCAGTACTTC
-	TRBJ1-4	-	TRBV7-9	CASSPGGTGVNEKLFF	TGTGCCAGCAGCCCCGGGGGGACGGGGGTCAATGAAAAACTGTTTTTT
-	TRBJ1-2	TRBD1	TRBV6-6	CASSRTGEMFEGYTF	TGTGCCAGCAGCCGGACAGGGGAGATGTTTGAGGGCTACACCTTC
-	TRBJ1-5	-	TRBV11-2	CASSCNRLFSNQPQHF	TGTGCCAGCAGCTGCAATCGACTTTTTAGCAATCAGCCCCAGCATTTT
-	TRBJ2-2	-	TRBV29-1	CSVEDHRSLTGELFF	TGCAGCGTTGAAGATCATCGCAGTTTAACCGGGGAGCTGTTTTTT
-	TRBJ2-7	TRBD1	TRBV24-1	CATSDSDRTYEQYF	TGTGCCACCAGTGACTCGGACAGGACCTACGAGCAGTACTTC
-	TRBJ1-2	TRBD1	TRBV5-4	CASFGQGGDGYTF	TGTGCCAGCTTCGGACAGGGAGGGGATGGCTACACCTTC
-	TRBJ2-2	TRBD2	TRBV30	CAWSVRERGDTGELFF	TGTGCCTGGAGCGTCCGGGAGCGGGGAGACACCGGGGAGCTGTTTTTT
-	TRBJ2-7	TRBD2	TRBV20-1	CSASSGGYAYEQYF	TGCAGTGCTAGTAGCGGGGGGTATGCCTACGAGCAGTACTTC
-	TRBJ2-7	-	TRBV5-1	CASSLAPGPYEQYF	TGCGCCAGCAGCTTGGCGCCAGGGCCCTACGAGCAGTACTTC
-	TRBJ1-1	-	TRBV29-1	CSALADTEAFF	TGCAGCGCCCTAGCCGACACTGAAGCTTTCTTT
-	TRBJ2-7	TRBD1	TRBV24-1	CATSDPDRDPPYEQYF	TGTGCCACCAGTGATCCGGACAGGGACCCACCCTACGAGCAGTACTTC
-	TRBJ1-5	-	TRBV7-2	CASSLVASLSNQPQHF	TGTGCCAGCAGCTTAGTGGCCTCCCTTAGCAATCAGCCCCAGCATTTT
-	TRBJ2-7	-	TRBV11-3	CAASGKIHEQYF	TGTGCCGCCAGCGGTAAGATTCACGAGCAGTACTTC
-	TRBJ2-3	-	TRBV27	CASSPTNSYTQYF	TGTGCCAGCAGTCCTACCAACAGTTACACGCAGTATTTT